The clone carrying this T cell receptor beta chain was picked up one time. As yet, its antigen is unknown. The germline V gene has CDR1 LNHDA and CDR2 SQIVND (reference sequence). The CDR3 is 14 amino acids. V shed 1 base and J shed 1 base, with 8 bases lying between them. The record originates from a study of neoadjuvant anti-PD-1 for oral cavity cancer. Study background: Non-progressing patients received a fourth nivolumab dose near day 43, then surgery on days 50-56.

PBMC libraries mostly used approximately 0.5 ug of input genomic DNA, with six replicates per sample. Data came from immunoSEQ multiplex PCR; TCRdb stores just in-frame clones and leaves some out. The sample carries approximately 74,000 clones, under 90% recorded once. Study findings and constraints: Pretreatment Treg/Th17 ratio correlated inversely with post-treatment tumor clonality.

Cohort: HPV-negative, locally advanced oral cavity squamous cell carcinoma patients. The sample here was PBMCs, taken before nivolumab (anti-PD-1) treatment. The clonotype originates from a person between 35 and 79 years old with oral cavity squamous cell carcinoma. V and J are TRBV19 and TRBJ2-7; no firm D call. In DNA, the CDR3 is TGTGCCAGTAGTATAGTCGGCAGTTCCTACGAGCAGTACTTC. This translates into CASSIVGSSYEQYF. Using reference TRBV19 and TRBJ2-7 for the parts outside the CDR3, the full variable domain is DGGITQSPKYLFRKEGQNVTLSCEQNLNHDAMYWYRQDPGQGLRLIYYSQIVNDFQKGDIAEGYSVSREKKESFPLTVTSAQKNPTAFYLCASSIVGSSYEQYFGPGTRLTVT.